This TCR beta chain was sequenced in a study of blood T cell repertoires in COVID-19. Whole-study context: Spain, Italy and the United States supplied samples that represented acute and convalescent COVID-19.

Each recovered donor of Cohort 3 presented with two negative PCRs, clearance, or symptom resolution. Some clones are missing from TCRdb's copy, which holds only in-frame ones; the method was immunoSEQ multiplex PCR. This sample yields about 410,000 clones, of which about 90% are seen a single time; about 0.57% belongs to the top ten. What was sequenced was PBMCs or T cells enriched from blood (not recorded which). The clonotype was recovered from a man aged 18-30 years who had recovered from COVID-19.

CDR3 nucleotides: TGTGCCAGCAGACAGGGCACCGGGGAGCTGTTTTTT. Protein product: CASRQGTGELFF. V gene TRBV19 combines with J gene TRBJ2-2, with TRBD1 matching 7 bases. Germline V gene sequence: CDR1 LNHDA, CDR2 SQIVND (reference sequence). Trimming cost V 9 bases and J 4 bases; bases outside gene matches: 2. The CDR3 is 12 amino acids.